What follows is one TCR beta chain and its context. Its antigen is not known. J gave up 4 bases and V 2 bases, and 14 bases lay outside the gene matches. Germline V gives CDR1 KGHDR, CDR2 SFDVKD. This CDR3 region has 18 residues. The treatment: about 20 received Ad26.COV2.S at low or high dose, single or two shots; 5 received placebo; per-sample allocation not given. Day 63 after the first vaccine or placebo injection was the time point for sampling. Aged 18-55 years, donor was enrolled in Boston at some point between 2019 and 2021. Profiling relied on immunoSEQ multiplex PCR, and the TCRdb table lists in-frame clones only, not all of them. In the table there are hundreds of thousands of clones, about nine tenths of which are singletons. The sample originates from a study of Ad26.COV2.S vaccination and SARS-CoV-2 variants. Study-wide findings and caveats: Measurement of non-spike TCR breadth gave similar results in vaccine and placebo recipients. Analytic work on TCR breadth and depth might have understated the full extent of total T cell responses.

The receptor was derived from a person between 18 and 59 years old who received the Ad26.COV2.S COVID-19 vaccine or a placebo. The sample was peripheral blood, taken in a trial of Ad26.COV2.S vaccine versus placebo. The gene calls are TRBV24-1 and TRBJ1-2; 8 positions agree with TRBD1. In DNA, the CDR3 is TGTGCCACCAGTGATTACTCTCGGACAGGGTTCCTCGGCTATGGCTACACCTTC. Protein product: CATSDYSRTGFLGYGYTF.